These 14 T cell receptor beta chains came from one sample sequenced in a study of cytomegalovirus exposure and HLA in healthy donors. Amplification used 60 Vbeta primers and 13 Jbeta primers. Assay: immunoSEQ multiplex PCR; the TCRdb copy retains only in-frame clones and omits some. The sample includes roughly 220,000 clones, approximately 80% of them seen just once. Sequencing was performed on PBMCs. The origin of the receptors is a man younger than 40 in good health and CMV-seronegative.

The rearrangement links TRBV6-1 to TRBJ1-1; D is unclear. The CDR3 is made up of 13 amino acids. Germline values: CDR1 MNHNS, CDR2 SASEGT. Trimming removed 7 bases at V and 2 bases at J, with 11 bases between. CDR3 loop: CASIGPINTEAFF. In nucleotides, the CDR3 is TGTGCCAGCATTGGCCCCATAAACACTGAAGCTTTCTTT.

V usage is TRBV25-1 and J usage is TRBJ2-7; tentatively, D is TRBD1 (5 bases). CDR3 length: 14 residues. The V gene lost 4 bases and the J gene lost 2 bases, with 12 bases spanning the gap. Germline CDR1 is MGHDK and CDR2 is SYGVNS. CDR3 sequence: CASSGGLGTYEQYF. Written as DNA, the CDR3 is TGTGCCAGCAGTGGGGGCCTCGGAACCTACGAGCAGTACTTC.

J is TRBJ2-2 and V is TRBV21-1; the tabulated D call, TRBD1, remains unverified against the DNA. TRBV21-1 is classified as a pseudogene. The CDR3 has 17 amino acids. The CDR3 reads CASSKVYRLVAPGKLFF. CDR3 DNA: TGTGCCAGCAGCAAAGTGTACAGGTTAGTGGCACCGGGCAAGCTGTTTTTT.

This sequence joins TRBV5-1 and TRBJ1-3, with D tentatively TRBD1 (6 bases). The CDR3 length is 17 residues. The germline gives CDR1 SGHRS, CDR2 YFSETQ. Trimming took 2 bases from V and 0 from J, leaving 15 bases between them. Here the CDR3 reads CASSFFPGTNSGNTIYF. For the CDR3, the DNA is TGCGCCAGCAGCTTCTTTCCAGGGACAAACTCTGGAAACACCATATATTTT. The entire variable domain, with the rest obtained from reference TRBV5-1 and TRBJ1-3, is as follows: KAGVTQTPRYLIKTRGQQVTLSCSPISGHRSVSWYQQTPGQGLQFLFEYFSETQRNKGNFPGRFSGRQFSNSRSEMNVSTLELGDSALYLCASSFFPGTNSGNTIYFGEGSWLTVV.

V is TRBV6-1 and J is TRBJ1-6; 8 bases map to TRBD1. The germline gives CDR1 MNHNS, CDR2 SASEGT. Trimming cost V 3 bases and J 1 base; bases outside gene matches: 11. The CDR3 contains 19 residues. DNA for the CDR3: TGTGCCAGCAGTGAGAGTGGGTACAGGGGGGGGTCCTATAATTCACCCCTCCACTTT. Residues: CASSESGYRGGSYNSPLHF.

This rearrangement joins TRBV7-9 to TRBJ1-4; D is uncertain. Per the germline V gene, CDR1 is SEHNR and CDR2 is FQNEAQ (reference sequence). V lost 4 bases, J lost 6 bases, and 12 bases lay in between. The CDR3 has 14 amino acids. The CDR3, as DNA: TGTGCCAGCAGCTCGCCGGAGGGCCATGAAAAACTGTTTTTT. Its translation is CASSSPEGHEKLFF.

This chain uses TRBV27 with TRBJ2-2; D possibly corresponds to TRBD2 (7 bases). Trimming shortened V by 5 bases and J by 3 bases, and 16 bases separated the two germline ends. The CDR3 spans 16 residues. Germline-derived CDR1 and CDR2 are MNHEY and SMNVEV (reference sequence). Here the CDR3 DNA reads TGTGCCAGCAGTGACGTGGGGAGGGGGGACACCGGGGAGCTGTTTTTT. Amino acid sequence: CASSDVGRGDTGELFF.

The CDR3 sequence: CASSLATGTGYEKLFF. CDR3 nucleotide sequence: TGTGCCAGCAGTCTTGCCACCGGGACAGGGTATGAAAAACTGTTTTTT. The genes are TRBV28 and TRBJ1-4, with 9 nucleotides matching TRBD1. Trimming removed 5 bases from V and 6 bases from J; junction bases left unmatched: 10. There are 16 residues in the CDR3. Germline CDR1 is MDHEN and CDR2 is SYDVKM.

CDR3: CASSLNRGPYLYEQYF. Written as DNA, the CDR3 is TGTGCCAGCAGCTTAAATAGGGGGCCATACCTTTACGAGCAGTACTTC. The chain employs TRBV7-3 and TRBJ2-7, with 7 bases identical to TRBD1. J gave up 4 bases and V 1 base, and 10 bases lay outside the gene matches. This CDR3 has 16 amino acids. Per the germline V gene, CDR1 is SGHTA and CDR2 is FQGTGA. The entire variable domain, with the rest obtained from reference TRBV7-3 and TRBJ2-7, is as follows: GAGVSQTPSNKVTEKGKYVELRCDPISGHTALYWYRQSLGQGPEFLIYFQGTGAADDSGLPNDRFFAVRPEGSVSTLKIQRTERGDSAVYLCASSLNRGPYLYEQYFGPGTRLTVT.

This clone was picked up one time. V and J are TRBV5-4 and TRBJ1-1, with 10 bases that match TRBD1. This CDR3 contains 15 residues. Germline V gene sequence: CDR1 SGHNT, CDR2 YYREEE (reference sequence). J lost 5 bases, V lost 7 bases, and 11 bases had no gene match. CDR3 region: CASSPSTGGLTEAFF. As DNA, the CDR3 is TGTGCCAGCTCCCCCTCGACAGGGGGCTTGACTGAAGCTTTCTTT.

This clone has a single count. The chain has TRBV7-3 and TRBJ2-2; 12 bases match TRBD1. The CDR3 spans 17 residues. J lost 6 bases, V lost 5 bases, and 10 bases had no gene match. Germline V CDR1 and CDR2: SGHTA, FQGTGA. CDR3 in amino acids: CASSRDRGLLGPGELFF. DNA of the CDR3: TGTGCCAGCAGCCGGGACAGGGGGCTTCTCGGACCCGGGGAGCTGTTTTTT. Full variable domain (missing parts from reference TRBV7-3 and TRBJ2-2): GAGVSQTPSNKVTEKGKYVELRCDPISGHTALYWYRQSLGQGPEFLIYFQGTGAADDSGLPNDRFFAVRPEGSVSTLKIQRTERGDSAVYLCASSRDRGLLGPGELFFGEGSRLTVL.

This clone came up once. The DNA for the CDR3 is TGTGCCAGCAGTTCGGGGGGAGTCCGTCAGCCCCAGCATTTT. This sequence encodes CASSSGGVRQPQHF. The rearrangement joins TRBV6-6 to TRBJ1-5; possible D gene TRBD1, 5 bases. The V end lost 4 bases, the J end lost 6 bases, and 13 bases lay between the germline ends. This CDR3 has 14 amino acids. Looked up from germline, CDR1 is MNHNY and CDR2 is SVGAGI (reference sequence).

This chain uses TRBV5-6 with TRBJ2-1; 9 bases match TRBD1. The V gene's germline CDR1 is SGHDT and CDR2 YYEEEE. V lost 5 bases, J lost 7 bases, and 16 bases stayed unmatched. The CDR3 has 17 residues. CDR3 nucleotides: TGTGCCAGCAGGTTTCGAACCGGGACAGGGATCGGGAATGAGCAGTTCTTC. Translated: CASRFRTGTGIGNEQFF.

The V and J genes are TRBV11-2 and TRBJ2-3; 7 positions agree with TRBD2. The V segment lost 5 bases and the J segment 0 bases; nucleotides outside the gene matches: 14. The V gene's germline CDR1 is SGHAT and CDR2 FQNNGV. The CDR3 covers 18 residues. CDR3 loop: CASSPLKGGRSSTDTQYF. DNA for the CDR3: TGTGCCAGCAGCCCGCTGAAAGGCGGGAGATCTAGCACAGATACGCAGTATTTT.